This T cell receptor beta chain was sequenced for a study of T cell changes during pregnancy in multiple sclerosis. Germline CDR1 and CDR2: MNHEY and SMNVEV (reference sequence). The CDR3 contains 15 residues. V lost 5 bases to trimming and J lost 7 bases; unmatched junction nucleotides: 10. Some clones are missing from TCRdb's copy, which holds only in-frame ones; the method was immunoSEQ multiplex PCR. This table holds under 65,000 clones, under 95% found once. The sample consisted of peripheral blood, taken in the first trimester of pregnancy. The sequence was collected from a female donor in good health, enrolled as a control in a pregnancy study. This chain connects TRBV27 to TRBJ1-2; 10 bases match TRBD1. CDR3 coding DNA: TGTGCCAGCAGTCCAACGGGGACAGGGGTTTTTGGCTACACCTTC. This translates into CASSPTGTGVFGYTF.